Sequencing of this TCR beta chain was carried out in a study of tumor-infiltrating lymphocytes in primary liver carcinoma. Study-wide context: The tumors, T1-T3 N0M0 lesions, were roughly 4 to 11 cm across. Regarding the study as a whole: Against blood, tumors held a significantly higher top-250-clone fraction (p = 0.039). Comparison of CD4+ and CD8+ repertoires was precluded by bulk unsorted samples.

The researchers produced TCR beta cDNA from 500 to 550 ng total RNA with a constant-region primer. ARM-PCR was slightly modified, and three nested multiplex PCR rounds with it gave rise to the TCR beta libraries. In the first two PCR rounds, TRBV1-TRBV30 forward primers were paired with a C-beta reverse primer, and each round lasted roughly 10 cycles. TCRdb redid the calling of the multiplex PCR reads with MiXCR, one entry per CDR3 protein. The top ten clones hold about 18% of a sample with approximately 320,000 distinct CDR3 sequences, around 50% of them seen once. This clonotype was seen more than once but under ten times. Its antigen is unidentified. Unsorted whole blood served as the source of blood RNA, and germline DNA was extracted as well. The V segment lost 10 bases and the J segment 2 bases; nucleotides outside the gene matches: 8. Germline CDR1 MDHEN, CDR2 SYDVKM. The CDR3 length is 13 residues.

This TCR came from a woman in her thirties with primary liver carcinoma and hepatitis B virus infection. The sequencing input was peripheral blood. V is TRBV28 and J is TRBJ2-7, with 7 bases aligning to TRBD1. CDR3 sequence: CATLSGQTYEQYF. The CDR3 nucleotides are TGTGCCACCTTATCGGGACAGACCTACGAGCAGTACTTC.